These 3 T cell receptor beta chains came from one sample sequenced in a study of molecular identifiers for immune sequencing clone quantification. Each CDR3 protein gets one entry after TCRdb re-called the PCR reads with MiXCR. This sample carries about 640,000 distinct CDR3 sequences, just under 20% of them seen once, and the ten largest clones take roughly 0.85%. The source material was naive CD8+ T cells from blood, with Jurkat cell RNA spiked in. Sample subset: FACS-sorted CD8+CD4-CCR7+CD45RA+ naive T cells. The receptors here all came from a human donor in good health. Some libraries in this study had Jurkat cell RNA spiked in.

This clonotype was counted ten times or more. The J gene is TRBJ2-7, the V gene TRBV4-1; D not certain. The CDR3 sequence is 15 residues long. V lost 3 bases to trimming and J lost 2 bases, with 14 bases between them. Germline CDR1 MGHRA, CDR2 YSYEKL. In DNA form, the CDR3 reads TGCGCCAGCAGCCAGGTCTCTAGGGCAGCCTACGAGCAGTACTTC. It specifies CASSQVSRAAYEQYF.

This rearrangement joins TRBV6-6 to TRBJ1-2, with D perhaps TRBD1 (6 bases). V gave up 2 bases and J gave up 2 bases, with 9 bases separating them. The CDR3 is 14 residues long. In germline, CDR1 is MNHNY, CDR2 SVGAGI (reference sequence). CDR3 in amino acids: CASSYEGGNYGYTF. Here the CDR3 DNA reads TGTGCCAGCAGTTACGAGGGGGGGAACTATGGCTACACCTTC.

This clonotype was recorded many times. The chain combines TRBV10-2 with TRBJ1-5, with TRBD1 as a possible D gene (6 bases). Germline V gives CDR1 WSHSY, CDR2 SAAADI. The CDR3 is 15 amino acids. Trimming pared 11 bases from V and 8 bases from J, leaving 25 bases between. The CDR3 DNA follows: TGCGCCCCCATCTCTGCCGGGGGCCGCGGGAAGCCCCAGCATTTT. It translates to CAPISAGGRGKPQHF.